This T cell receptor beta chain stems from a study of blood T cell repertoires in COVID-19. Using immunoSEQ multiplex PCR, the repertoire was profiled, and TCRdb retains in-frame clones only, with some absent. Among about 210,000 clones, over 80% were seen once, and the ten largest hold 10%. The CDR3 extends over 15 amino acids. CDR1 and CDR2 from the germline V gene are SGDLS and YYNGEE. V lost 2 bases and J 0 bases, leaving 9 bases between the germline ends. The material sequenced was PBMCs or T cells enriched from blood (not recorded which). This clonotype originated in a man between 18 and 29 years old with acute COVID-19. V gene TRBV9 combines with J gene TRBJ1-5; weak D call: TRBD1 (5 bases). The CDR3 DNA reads TGTGCCAGCAGCGTGACAGATAATAGCAATCAGCCCCAGCATTTT. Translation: CASSVTDNSNQPQHF.